A selection of T cell receptor beta chains follows, all from one sample in a study of cytomegalovirus exposure and HLA in healthy donors. Data came from immunoSEQ multiplex PCR; TCRdb stores just in-frame clones and leaves some out. The repertoire holds fewer than 350,000 clones, roughly 90% seen once, with around 2.1% in the top ten. The sequencing sample was made of PBMCs. The origin of the receptors is a woman aged 18 to 35 in good health and CMV-seronegative. The CDR3 runs from the conserved cysteine through the conserved F or W. The D gene is left open where the match is weak. Size values are once, few and many counts, or a class for expanded clones, and some rows have none.

>TRBV9|.|TRBJ2-7|TRBD2
CASSADGGSYEQYF
TGTGCCAGCAGCGCCGACGGGGGGTCCTACGAGCAGTACTTC
>TRBV7-6|.|TRBJ2-1|.
CASSPTNYPISSYNEQFF
TGTGCCAGCAGCCCTACGAACTACCCGATTAGCTCCTACAATGAGCAGTTCTTC
>TRBV10-2|.|TRBJ2-5|.
CASMGFQGTQYF
TGCGCCAGCATGGGCTTTCAAGGGACCCAGTACTTC
>TRBV9|.|TRBJ2-2|TRBD1
CASSKRQGNTGELFF
TGTGCCAGCAGCAAGCGACAGGGGAACACCGGGGAGCTGTTTTTT
>TRBV4-1|once|TRBJ2-1|TRBD2
CASSPGLAGGLYNEQFF
TGCGCCAGCAGCCCCGGACTAGCGGGGGGGCTTTACAATGAGCAGTTCTTC
>TRBV2|once|TRBJ1-3|.
CASSRSRVGNTIYF
TGTGCCAGCAGTCGGAGCAGGGTTGGAAACACCATATATTTT
>TRBV7-9|.|TRBJ2-3|.
CASSEVRDPTDTQYF
TGTGCCAGCTCCGAGGTCCGGGATCCCACAGATACGCAGTATTTT
>TRBV27|once|TRBJ2-7|.
CASSPSPYEQYF
TGTGCCAGCAGTCCCTCCCCCTACGAGCAGTACTTC
>TRBV18|.|TRBJ1-1|.
CASSRVEGGDTEAFF
TGTGCCAGCTCCCGAGTAGAAGGGGGAGACACTGAAGCTTTCTTT
>TRBV10-2|.|TRBJ2-7|TRBD2
CASQILAGGYEQYF
TGCGCCAGCCAAATCCTAGCGGGGGGCTACGAGCAGTACTTC
>TRBV10-2|.|TRBJ1-3|TRBD1
CASSQGEGNTIYF
TGCGCCAGCAGTCAGGGGGAAGGAAACACCATATATTTT
>TRBV6-6|.|TRBJ2-3|TRBD2
CASSTSSGGRTDTQYF
TGTGCCAGCAGTACCTCTAGCGGGGGACGCACAGATACGCAGTATTTT
>TRBV5-6|few|TRBJ2-5|.
CASNHGQKVQETQYF
TGTGCCAGCAACCATGGACAGAAGGTTCAAGAGACCCAGTACTTC
>TRBV11-2|.|TRBJ1-1|.
CASSYRVNTEAFF
TGTGCCAGCAGCTACCGGGTAAACACTGAAGCTTTCTTT
>TRBV7-6|.|TRBJ2-7|.
CASSRDLWDYEQYF
TGTGCCAGCAGCCGGGACTTGTGGGATTACGAGCAGTACTTC
>TRBV10-3|.|TRBJ2-7|TRBD1
CAISDPQALGQKYEQYF
TGTGCCATCAGTGATCCTCAAGCGTTGGGACAGAAATACGAGCAGTACTTC
>TRBV5-1|.|TRBJ2-7|.
CASSLLRGPQEQYF
TGCGCCAGCAGCTTGTTGCGGGGCCCCCAGGAGCAGTACTTC
>TRBV29-1|.|TRBJ2-1|TRBD1
CSGDRGNEQFF
TGCAGCGGGGACAGGGGCAATGAGCAGTTCTTC
>TRBV5-6|.|TRBJ2-2|.
CASSLGQGTGELFF
TGTGCCAGCAGCTTGGGTCAGGGCACCGGGGAGCTGTTTTTT
>TRBV4-2|.|TRBJ2-5|TRBD2
CASSQSGGAGGTQYF
TGTGCCAGCAGCCAAAGCGGGGGGGCCGGTGGGACCCAGTACTTC
>TRBV7-8|.|TRBJ2-1|TRBD2
CASSLESGGAHYNEQFF
TGTGCCAGCAGCTTAGAAAGCGGGGGGGCCCACTACAATGAGCAGTTCTTC
>TRBV5-1|.|TRBJ2-7|.
CASSLASEQDEQYF
TGCGCCAGCAGCTTGGCCAGTGAACAAGACGAGCAGTACTTC
>TRBV7-4|.|TRBJ1-5|.
CASRYRCQGWGLSYNQPQHF
TGTGCCAGCAGGTATCGTTGTCAGGGGTGGGGGTTGTCTTACAATCAGCCCCAGCATTTT